This is a list of T cell receptor beta chains from one sample in a study of prognosis after radiotherapy for stage I lung cancer. TCRdb re-called the multiplex PCR reads with MiXCR, one entry per CDR3 protein. The table lists some 27,000 distinct CDR3 sequences, around 29% of them singletons. Sequencing was performed on PBMCs, taken before or after stereotactic body radiation therapy (not recorded which). The receptor set was obtained from a donor aged 50 or older with non-small cell lung cancer. The CDR3 runs from the conserved cysteine through the conserved F or W. A D gene is named only where the DNA matches it firmly. Clone size is not always given. Where it is, it says once, few, many or a class for expanded clones.

D: NA; size: many; J: TRBJ1-1; V: TRBV2; CDR3: CASSEGVVIEAFF; DNA: TGTGCCAGCAGTGAAGGGGTGGTTATTGAAGCTTTCTTT
D: NA; size: NA; J: TRBJ2-2; V: TRBV6-1; CDR3: CASSLALAGTWDLFF; DNA: TGTGCCAGCAGCTTAGCCCTGGCGGGCACCTGGGATCTGTTTTTT
D: TRBD1; size: NA; J: TRBJ1-1; V: TRBV5-1; CDR3: CASSLGDRDPENTEVFF; DNA: TGCGCCAGCAGCTTGGGGGACAGGGACCCTGAGAACACTGAAGTTTTCTTT
D: TRBD2; size: many; J: TRBJ2-2; V: TRBV19; CDR3: CAGSPGLGPPGELFF; DNA: TGTGCCGGATCTCCGGGACTAGGCCCCCCCGGGGAGCTGTTTTTT
D: TRBD2; size: many; J: TRBJ2-3; V: TRBV29-1; CDR3: CSVEKSGMGTDTQYF; DNA: TGCAGCGTTGAGAAAAGCGGGATGGGAACAGATACGCAGTATTTT
D: NA; size: NA; J: TRBJ1-6; V: TRBV6-1; CDR3: CASSRAQGLYDSPLHF; DNA: TGTGCCAGCAGTCGGGCCCAGGGGCTGTACGATTCACCCCTCCACTTT
D: TRBD1; size: many; J: TRBJ2-7; V: TRBV2; CDR3: CASSESWTGGPQYF; DNA: TGTGCCAGCAGTGAAAGTTGGACAGGGGGCCCGCAGTACTTC
D: TRBD1; size: many; J: TRBJ1-2; V: TRBV15; CDR3: CATSRDRGNYGYTF; DNA: TGTGCCACCAGCAGGGACAGGGGTAACTATGGCTACACCTTC
D: NA; size: NA; J: TRBJ2-6; V: TRBV6-2/TRBV6-3; CDR3: CASSLGGPISGANVLAF; DNA: TGTGCCAGCAGTCTTGGGGGGCCCATCTCTGGGGCCAACGTCCTGGCTTTC
D: NA; size: NA; J: TRBJ1-1; V: TRBV10-2; CDR3: CAIRTEDRKAEAFF; DNA: TGCGCCATCCGAACGGAGGACAGAAAGGCTGAAGCTTTCTTT
D: NA; size: many; J: TRBJ2-3; V: TRBV2; CDR3: CASRYRETDTQYF; DNA: TGTGCCAGCAGGTACAGGGAAACAGATACGCAGTATTTT
D: TRBD1; size: many; J: TRBJ1-5; V: TRBV5-5; CDR3: CASSLEGQGQQPQHF; DNA: TGTGCCAGCAGCTTGGAGGGACAGGGACAACAGCCCCAGCATTTT
D: NA; size: NA; J: TRBJ1-6; V: TRBV2; CDR3: CASNAGSNSNLHF; DNA: TGTGCCAGCAATGCAGGGTCCAATTCAAACCTCCACTTT
D: NA; size: many; J: TRBJ2-7; V: TRBV13; CDR3: CASSYQSQKGSYEQYF; DNA: TGTGCCAGCAGCTACCAGTCCCAAAAGGGTTCCTACGAGCAGTACTTC
D: TRBD1; size: many; J: TRBJ1-4; V: TRBV19; CDR3: CASSGDRSNEKLFF; DNA: TGTGCCAGTAGCGGGGACAGATCTAATGAAAAACTGTTTTTT
D: NA; size: NA; J: TRBJ1-3; V: TRBV7-2; CDR3: CASSTQGTAGNTIYF; DNA: TGTGCCAGCAGCACGCAGGGAACGGCTGGAAACACCATATATTTT
D: NA; size: NA; J: TRBJ2-1; V: TRBV6-1; CDR3: CASSEEGYSSYNEQFF; DNA: TGTGCCAGCAGTGAAGAGGGTTACAGCTCCTACAATGAGCAGTTCTTC
D: NA; size: NA; J: TRBJ2-3; V: TRBV20-1; CDR3: CSARPQLRCSTDTQYF; DNA: TGCAGTGCTAGACCCCAGTTGCGCTGCAGCACAGATACGCAGTATTTT
D: NA; size: medium-sized; J: TRBJ1-6; V: TRBV6-9; CDR3: CASSSVDSLLYNSPLHF; DNA: TGTGCCAGCAGTTCCGTCGACAGTCTTCTCTATAATTCACCCCTCCACTTT